This T cell receptor (beta chain) was observed in a study of T cell responses to AZD1222 COVID-19 vaccine. Study-wide results and limits: Reportedly, nearly half of unique spike TCRs recognized epitopes outside B.1.351/B.1.1.7 mutations.

Generated by immunoSEQ multiplex PCR, the TCRdb table keeps only in-frame clones and is missing some. The sample shows approximately 52,000 clones, approximately 88% of them seen only once. The CDR3 is 15 residues long. CDR1 and CDR2 (germline): SNHLY, FYNNEI. V lost 3 bases, J lost 7 bases, and 10 bases stayed unmatched. As to this clone: Its antigen is not identified.

This TCR derives from an adult who received the AZD1222 COVID-19 vaccine. The source material was peripheral blood, sampled 28 days after the second AZD1222 dose. The chain is built from TRBV2 and TRBJ2-7; 9 nucleotides agree with TRBD2. CDR3 sequence reads: CASSDLLAGAGEQYF. CDR3 DNA: TGTGCCAGCAGTGACTTATTAGCGGGAGCAGGGGAGCAGTACTTC.